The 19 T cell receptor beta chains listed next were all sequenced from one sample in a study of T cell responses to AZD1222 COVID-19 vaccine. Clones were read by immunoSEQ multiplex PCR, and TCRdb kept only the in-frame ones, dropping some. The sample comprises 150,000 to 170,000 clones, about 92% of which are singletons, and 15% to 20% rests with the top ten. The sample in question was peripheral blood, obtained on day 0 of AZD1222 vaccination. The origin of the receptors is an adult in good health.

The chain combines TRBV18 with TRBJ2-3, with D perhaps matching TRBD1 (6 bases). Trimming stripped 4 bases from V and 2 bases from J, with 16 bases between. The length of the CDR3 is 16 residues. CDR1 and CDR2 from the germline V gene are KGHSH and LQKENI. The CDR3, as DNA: TGTGCCAGCTCACTCGGGGACACTTTTCTCACAGATACGCAGTATTTT. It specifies CASSLGDTFLTDTQYF.

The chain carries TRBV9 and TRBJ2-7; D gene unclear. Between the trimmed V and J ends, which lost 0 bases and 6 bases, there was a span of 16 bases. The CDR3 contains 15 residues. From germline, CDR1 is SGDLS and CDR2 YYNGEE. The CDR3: CASSVGGRSDAEQYF. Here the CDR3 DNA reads TGTGCCAGCAGCGTAGGAGGTAGGTCCGATGCCGAGCAGTACTTC.

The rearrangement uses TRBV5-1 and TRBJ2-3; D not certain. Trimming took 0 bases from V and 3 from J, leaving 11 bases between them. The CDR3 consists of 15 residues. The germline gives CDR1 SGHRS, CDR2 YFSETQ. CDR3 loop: CASSLAGAKTDTQYF. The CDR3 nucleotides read TGCGCCAGCAGCTTGGCGGGCGCAAAAACAGATACGCAGTATTTT.

The CDR3 sequence is CASSQDSAEGFYEQYF. The CDR3 DNA reads TGCGCCAGCAGCCAAGATTCGGCGGAGGGGTTCTACGAGCAGTACTTC. V gene TRBV4-1 combines with J gene TRBJ2-7, with a possible D match to TRBD2 (6 bases). Looked up from germline, CDR1 is MGHRA and CDR2 is YSYEKL. This CDR3 contains 16 residues. The ends were cut back, 0 bases at V and 3 bases at J, with 15 bases in the middle.

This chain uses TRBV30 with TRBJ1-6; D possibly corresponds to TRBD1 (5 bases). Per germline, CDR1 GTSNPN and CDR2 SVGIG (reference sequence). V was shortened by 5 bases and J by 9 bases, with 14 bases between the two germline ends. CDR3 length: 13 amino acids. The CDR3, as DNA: TGTGCCTGGGGGACTGGAATCCGTTCACCCCTCCACTTT. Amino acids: CAWGTGIRSPLHF.

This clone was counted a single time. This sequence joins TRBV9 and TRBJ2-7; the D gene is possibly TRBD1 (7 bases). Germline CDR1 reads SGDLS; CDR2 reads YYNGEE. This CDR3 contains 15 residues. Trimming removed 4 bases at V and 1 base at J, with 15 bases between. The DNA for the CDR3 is TGTGCCAGCAGCCCCCAGGGGGGCCTATCCTACGAGCAGTACTTC. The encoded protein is CASSPQGGLSYEQYF.

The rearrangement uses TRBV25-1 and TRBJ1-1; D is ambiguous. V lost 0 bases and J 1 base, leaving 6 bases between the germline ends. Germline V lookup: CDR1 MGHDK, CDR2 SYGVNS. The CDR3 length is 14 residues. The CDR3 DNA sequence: TGTGCCAGCAGTGAATACTACGGGAACACTGAAGCTTTCTTT. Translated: CASSEYYGNTEAFF.

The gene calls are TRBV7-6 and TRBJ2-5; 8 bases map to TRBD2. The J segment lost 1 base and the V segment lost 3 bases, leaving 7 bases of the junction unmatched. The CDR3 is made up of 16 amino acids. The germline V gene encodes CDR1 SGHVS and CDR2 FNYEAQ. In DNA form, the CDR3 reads TGTGCCAGCAGCTTGGGAGCGGGGGCTCCCCAAGAGACCCAGTACTTC. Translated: CASSLGAGAPQETQYF.

The CDR3 is CASSLGGGRALDEQFF. The CDR3 DNA sequence: TGTGCCAGCAGCTTAGGCGGCGGGAGGGCCCTTGATGAGCAGTTCTTC. The rearrangement joins TRBV7-6 to TRBJ2-1, with 9 bases identical to TRBD2. The CDR3 contains 16 residues. J lost 8 bases, V lost 1 base, and 9 bases had no gene match. From germline, CDR1 is SGHVS and CDR2 FNYEAQ. Full variable domain (missing parts from reference TRBV7-6 and TRBJ2-1): GAGVSQSPRYKVTKRGQDVALRCDPISGHVSLYWYRQALGQGPEFLTYFNYEAQQDKSGLPNDRFSAERPEGSISTLTIQRTEQRDSAMYRCASSLGGGRALDEQFFGPGTRLTVL.

The CDR3 region is CASSLSSAGELFF. The CDR3 coding sequence is TGTGCCAGCAGCTTATCCTCTGCCGGGGAGCTGTTTTTT. The rearrangement links TRBV11-3 to TRBJ2-2; no definite D call. Germline V gives CDR1 SGHNT, CDR2 YENEEA. The CDR3 covers 13 residues. Between the trimmed V and J ends, which lost 2 bases and 6 bases, there was a span of 7 bases.

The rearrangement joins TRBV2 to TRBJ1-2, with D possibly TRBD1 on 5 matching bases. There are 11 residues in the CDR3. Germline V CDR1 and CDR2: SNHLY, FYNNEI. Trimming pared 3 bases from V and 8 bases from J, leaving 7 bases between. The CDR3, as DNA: TGTGCCAGCAGTGACAGGGACGGCTACACCTTC. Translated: CASSDRDGYTF. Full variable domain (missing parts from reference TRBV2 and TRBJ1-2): EPEVTQTPSHQVTQMGQEVILRCVPISNHLYFYWYRQILGQKVEFLVSFYNNEISEKSEIFDDQFSVERPDGSNFTLKIRSTKLEDSAMYFCASSDRDGYTFGSGTRLTVV.

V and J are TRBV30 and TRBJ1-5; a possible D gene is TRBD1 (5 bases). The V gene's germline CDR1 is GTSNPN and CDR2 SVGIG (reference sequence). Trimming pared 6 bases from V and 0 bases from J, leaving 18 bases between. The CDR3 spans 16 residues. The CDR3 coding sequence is TGTGCCTGTGGGCCGCAGGGAGGAACTAGCAATCAGCCCCAGCATTTT. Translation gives CACGPQGGTSNQPQHF.

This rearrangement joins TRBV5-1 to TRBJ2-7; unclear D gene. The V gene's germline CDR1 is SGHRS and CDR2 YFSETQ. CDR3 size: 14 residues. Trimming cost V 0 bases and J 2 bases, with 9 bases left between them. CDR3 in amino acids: CASSLGVGTYEQYF. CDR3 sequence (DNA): TGCGCCAGCAGCTTGGGGGTCGGCACCTACGAGCAGTACTTC. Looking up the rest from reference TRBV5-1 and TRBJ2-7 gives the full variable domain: KAGVTQTPRYLIKTRGQQVTLSCSPISGHRSVSWYQQTPGQGLQFLFEYFSETQRNKGNFPGRFSGRQFSNSRSEMNVSTLELGDSALYLCASSLGVGTYEQYFGPGTRLTVT.

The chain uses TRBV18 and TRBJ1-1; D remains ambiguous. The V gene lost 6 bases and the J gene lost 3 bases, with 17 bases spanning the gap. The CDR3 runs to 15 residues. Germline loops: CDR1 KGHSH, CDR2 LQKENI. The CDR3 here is CASSIFVGEYTEAFF. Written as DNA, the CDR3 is TGTGCCAGCTCTATCTTCGTCGGGGAGTACACTGAAGCTTTCTTT. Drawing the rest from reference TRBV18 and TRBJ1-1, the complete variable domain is NAGVMQNPRHLVRRRGQEARLRCSPMKGHSHVYWYRQLPEEGLKFMVYLQKENIIDESGMPKERFSAEFPKEGPSILRIQQVVRGDSAAYFCASSIFVGEYTEAFFGQGTRLTVV.

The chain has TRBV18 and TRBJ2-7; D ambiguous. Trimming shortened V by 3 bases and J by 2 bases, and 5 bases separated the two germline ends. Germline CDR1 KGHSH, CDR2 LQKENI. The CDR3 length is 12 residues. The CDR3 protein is CASSPLTYEQYF. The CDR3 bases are TGTGCCAGCTCACCGTTGACCTACGAGCAGTACTTC.

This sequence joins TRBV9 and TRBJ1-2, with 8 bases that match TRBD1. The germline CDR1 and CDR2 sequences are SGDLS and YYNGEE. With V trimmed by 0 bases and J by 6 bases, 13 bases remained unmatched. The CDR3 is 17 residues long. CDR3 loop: CASSVVGAGGARDGYTF. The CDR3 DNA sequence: TGTGCCAGCAGCGTAGTGGGAGCAGGGGGCGCGAGGGATGGCTACACCTTC.

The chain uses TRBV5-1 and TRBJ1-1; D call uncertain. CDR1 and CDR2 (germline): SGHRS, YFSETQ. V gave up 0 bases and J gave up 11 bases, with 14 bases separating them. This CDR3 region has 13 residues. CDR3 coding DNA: TGCGCCAGCAGCTTGGAGGTGGGAAGAGAGGCTTTCTTT. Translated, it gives CASSLEVGREAFF.

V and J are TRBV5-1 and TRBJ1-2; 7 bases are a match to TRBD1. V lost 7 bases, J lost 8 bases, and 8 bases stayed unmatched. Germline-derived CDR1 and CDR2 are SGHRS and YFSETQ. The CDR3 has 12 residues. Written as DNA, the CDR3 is TGCGCCAGCGGGCAGGGGGTAACGGGCTACACCTTC. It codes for CASGQGVTGYTF.

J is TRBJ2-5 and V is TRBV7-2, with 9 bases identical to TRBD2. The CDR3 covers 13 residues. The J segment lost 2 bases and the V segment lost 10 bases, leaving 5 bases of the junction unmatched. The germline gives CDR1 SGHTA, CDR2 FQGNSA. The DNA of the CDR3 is TGTGCCATCGCGGGGGGGCCACAAGAGACCCAGTACTTC. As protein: CAIAGGPQETQYF.